The entry that follows covers one TCR beta chain sequence. Its antigen is still unknown. The CDR3 totals 15 residues. Per the germline V gene, CDR1 is SGHKS and CDR2 is YYEKEE (reference sequence). The V end lost 0 bases, the J end lost 2 bases, and 11 bases lay between the germline ends. TCRdb's copy holds only in-frame clones and misses some; the assay was immunoSEQ multiplex PCR. The data contain fewer than 150,000 clones, 90% of them singletons. These data come from a study of T cell responses to AZD1222 COVID-19 vaccine. Overall study findings and caveats: An increase in Spike-specific TCR breadth and depth was observed after two AZD1222 doses. Distributed over spike, vaccine-associated CD4 TCRs predominated at 160-218 and 743-854. Females outnumbered males among donors, who were mostly white British; clonal diversity was possibly underestimated.

The receptor was derived from an adult in good health. Sequencing used peripheral blood, obtained on day 0 of AZD1222 vaccination. The rearrangement links TRBV5-5 to TRBJ1-2; the D gene is possibly TRBD1 (6 bases). CDR3 bases: TGTGCCAGCAGCTTGGGGGACAACCAAAACTATGGCTACACCTTC. Protein: CASSLGDNQNYGYTF.